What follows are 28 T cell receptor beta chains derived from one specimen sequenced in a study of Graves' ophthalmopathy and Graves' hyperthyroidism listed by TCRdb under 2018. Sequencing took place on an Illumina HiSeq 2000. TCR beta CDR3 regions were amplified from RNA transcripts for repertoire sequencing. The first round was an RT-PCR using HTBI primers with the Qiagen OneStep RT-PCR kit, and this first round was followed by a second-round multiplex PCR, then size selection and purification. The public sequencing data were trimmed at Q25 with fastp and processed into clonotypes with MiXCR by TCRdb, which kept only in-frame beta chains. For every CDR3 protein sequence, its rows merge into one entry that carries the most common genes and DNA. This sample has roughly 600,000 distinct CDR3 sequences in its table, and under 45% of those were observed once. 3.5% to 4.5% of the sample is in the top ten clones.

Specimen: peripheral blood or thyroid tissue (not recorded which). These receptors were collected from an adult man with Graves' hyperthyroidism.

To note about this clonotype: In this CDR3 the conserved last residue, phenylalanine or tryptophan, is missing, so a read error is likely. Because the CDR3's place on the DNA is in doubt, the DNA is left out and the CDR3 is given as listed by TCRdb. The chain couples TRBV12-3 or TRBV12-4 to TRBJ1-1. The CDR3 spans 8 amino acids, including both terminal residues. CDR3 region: CASRRHFS.

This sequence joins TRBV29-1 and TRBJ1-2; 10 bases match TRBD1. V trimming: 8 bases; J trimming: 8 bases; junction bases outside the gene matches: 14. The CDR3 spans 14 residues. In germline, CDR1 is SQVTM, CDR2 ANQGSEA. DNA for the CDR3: TGCAGCAGTTACGACCCGGGACAGGGGAACGGCTACACCTTC. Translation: CSSYDPGQGNGYTF.

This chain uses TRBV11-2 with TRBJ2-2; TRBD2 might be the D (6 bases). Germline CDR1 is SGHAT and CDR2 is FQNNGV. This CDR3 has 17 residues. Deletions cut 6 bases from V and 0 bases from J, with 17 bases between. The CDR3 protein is CASSLLLARANTGELFF. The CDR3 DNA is TGTGCCAGCAGTTTACTTCTAGCGCGCGCGAACACCGGGGAGCTGTTTTTT.

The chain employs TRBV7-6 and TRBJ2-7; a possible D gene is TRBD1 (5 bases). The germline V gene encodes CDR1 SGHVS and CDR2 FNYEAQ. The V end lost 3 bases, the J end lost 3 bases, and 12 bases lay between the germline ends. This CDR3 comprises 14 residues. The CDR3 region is CASSFTTANYEQYF. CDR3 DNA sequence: TGTGCCAGCAGCTTCACGACAGCAAACTACGAGCAGTACTTC.

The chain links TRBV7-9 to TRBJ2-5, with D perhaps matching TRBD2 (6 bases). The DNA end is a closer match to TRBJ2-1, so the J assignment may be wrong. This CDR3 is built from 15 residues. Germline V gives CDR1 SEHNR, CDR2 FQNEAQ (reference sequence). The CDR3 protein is CASSPLARSYNEQFF. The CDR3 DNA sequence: TGTGCCAGCAGCCCGCTAGCGCGCTCCTACAATGAGCAGTTCTTC.

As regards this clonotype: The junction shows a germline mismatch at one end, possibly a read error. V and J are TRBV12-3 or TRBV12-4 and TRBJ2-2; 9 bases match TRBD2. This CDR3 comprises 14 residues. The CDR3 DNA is TGTGCCAGCAGTTTAGGGACTAGCGCTGGGGAGCTGGTTTTT. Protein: CASSLGTSAGELVF.

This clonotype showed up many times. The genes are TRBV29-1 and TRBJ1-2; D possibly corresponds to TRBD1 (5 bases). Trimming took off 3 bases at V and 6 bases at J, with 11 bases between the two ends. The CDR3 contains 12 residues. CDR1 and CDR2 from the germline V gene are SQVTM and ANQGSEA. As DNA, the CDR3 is TGCAGCGTTGATAGAGGGGATGATGGCTACACCTTC. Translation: CSVDRGDDGYTF.

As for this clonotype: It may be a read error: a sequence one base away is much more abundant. The CDR3 loop reads CASSFDRGRSYERYF. The CDR3, as DNA: TGCGCCAGCAGCTTTGACAGGGGCCGGTCCTACGAGCGGTACTTC. The chain links TRBV5-1 to TRBJ2-7; 8 bases align to TRBD1. This CDR3 is 15 amino acids long. Germline CDR1 is SGHRS and CDR2 is YFSETQ.

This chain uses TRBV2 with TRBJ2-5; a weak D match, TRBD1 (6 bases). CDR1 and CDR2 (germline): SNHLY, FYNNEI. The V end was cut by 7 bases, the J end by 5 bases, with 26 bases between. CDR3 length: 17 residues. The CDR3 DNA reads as TGTGCCAGCACTACCCAGGACGGCAGGGGCGTTGGGGAGACCCAGTACTTC. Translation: CASTTQDGRGVGETQYF.

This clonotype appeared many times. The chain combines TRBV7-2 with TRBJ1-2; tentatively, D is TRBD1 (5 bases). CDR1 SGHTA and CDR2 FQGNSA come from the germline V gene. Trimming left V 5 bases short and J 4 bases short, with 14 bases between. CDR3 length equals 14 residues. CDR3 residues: CASSTRDGIYGYTF. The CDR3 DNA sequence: TGTGCCAGCAGCACCAGGGACGGGATCTATGGCTACACCTTC. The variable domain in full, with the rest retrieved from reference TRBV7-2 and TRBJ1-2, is GAGVSQSPSNKVTEKGKDVELRCDPISGHTALYWYRQSLGQGLEFLIYFQGNSAPDKSGLPSDRFSAERTGGSVSTLTIQRTQQEDSAVYLCASSTRDGIYGYTFGSGTRLTVV.

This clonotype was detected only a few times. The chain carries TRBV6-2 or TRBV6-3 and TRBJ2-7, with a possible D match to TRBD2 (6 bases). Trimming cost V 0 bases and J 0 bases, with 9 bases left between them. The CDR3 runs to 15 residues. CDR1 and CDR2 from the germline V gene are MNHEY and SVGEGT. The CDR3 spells CASSYSAGTSYEQYF. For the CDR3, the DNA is TGTGCCAGCAGTTACTCGGCGGGAACCTCCTACGAGCAGTACTTC.

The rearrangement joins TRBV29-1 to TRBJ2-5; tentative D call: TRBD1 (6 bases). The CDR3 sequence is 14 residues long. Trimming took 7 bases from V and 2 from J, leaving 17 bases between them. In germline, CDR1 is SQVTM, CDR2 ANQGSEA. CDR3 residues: CSATRGGGQETQYF. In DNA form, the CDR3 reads TGCAGCGCGACACGAGGGGGTGGGCAAGAGACCCAGTACTTC.

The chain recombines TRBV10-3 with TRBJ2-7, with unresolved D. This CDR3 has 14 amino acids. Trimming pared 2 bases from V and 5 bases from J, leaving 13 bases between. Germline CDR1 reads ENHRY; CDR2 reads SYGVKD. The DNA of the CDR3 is TGTGCCATCAGTGAGCGGGTTAGTACTGACGAGCAGTACTTC. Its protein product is CAISERVSTDEQYF.

CDR3 coding DNA: TGCAGCCTCGGGGGAAGGTCAGATACGCAGTATTTT. As protein: CSLGGRSDTQYF. J is TRBJ2-3 and V is TRBV29-1, with D perhaps matching TRBD2 (6 bases). V lost 8 bases and J lost 4, with 13 bases in between. This CDR3 has 12 residues. The germline gives CDR1 SQVTM, CDR2 ANQGSEA.

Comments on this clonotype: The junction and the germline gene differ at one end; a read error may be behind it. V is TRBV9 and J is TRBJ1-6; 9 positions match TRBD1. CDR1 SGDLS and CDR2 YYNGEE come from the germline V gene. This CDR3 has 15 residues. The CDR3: CASSSLGQGASPLHF. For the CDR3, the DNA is TGCGCCAGCAGCTCCCTGGGACAGGGAGCATCACCCCTCCACTTT.

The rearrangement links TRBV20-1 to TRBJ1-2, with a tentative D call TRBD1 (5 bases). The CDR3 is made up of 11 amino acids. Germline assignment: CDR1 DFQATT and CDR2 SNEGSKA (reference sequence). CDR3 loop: CSEGAGYGYTF. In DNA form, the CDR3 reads TGCAGCGAAGGGGCAGGGTATGGCTACACCTTC.

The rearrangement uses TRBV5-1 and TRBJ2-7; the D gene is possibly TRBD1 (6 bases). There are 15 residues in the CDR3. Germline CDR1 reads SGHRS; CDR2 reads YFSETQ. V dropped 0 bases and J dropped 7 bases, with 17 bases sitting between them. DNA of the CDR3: TGCGCCAGCAGCTTGGTGCCGGACAGATACAATGAGCAGTACTTC. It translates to CASSLVPDRYNEQYF.

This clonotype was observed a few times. The CDR3 loop is CASSQVFVRARYTEAFF. The CDR3, as DNA: TGCGCCAGCAGCCAAGTCTTCGTTAGGGCCCGTTACACTGAAGCTTTCTTT. This rearrangement joins TRBV4-1 to TRBJ1-1; D call uncertain. This CDR3 is 17 amino acids long. V lost 1 base and J 3 bases, leaving 18 bases between the germline ends. Germline V gene sequence: CDR1 MGHRA, CDR2 YSYEKL.

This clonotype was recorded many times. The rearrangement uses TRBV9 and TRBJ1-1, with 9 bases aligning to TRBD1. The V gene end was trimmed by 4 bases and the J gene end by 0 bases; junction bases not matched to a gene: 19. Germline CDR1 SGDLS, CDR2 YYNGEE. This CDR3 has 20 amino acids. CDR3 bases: TGTGCCAGCAGCAGAGGGACAGGGTTCCGTGGGACAACCTTGAACACTGAAGCTTTCTTT. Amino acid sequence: CASSRGTGFRGTTLNTEAFF.

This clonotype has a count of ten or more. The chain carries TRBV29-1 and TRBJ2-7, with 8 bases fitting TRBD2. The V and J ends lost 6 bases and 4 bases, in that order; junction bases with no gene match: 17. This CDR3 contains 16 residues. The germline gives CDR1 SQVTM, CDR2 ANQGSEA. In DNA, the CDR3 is TGCAGCGTGGGTCCGGTATCGGGAGGGCCTATTTACGAGCAGTACTTC. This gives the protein CSVGPVSGGPIYEQYF.

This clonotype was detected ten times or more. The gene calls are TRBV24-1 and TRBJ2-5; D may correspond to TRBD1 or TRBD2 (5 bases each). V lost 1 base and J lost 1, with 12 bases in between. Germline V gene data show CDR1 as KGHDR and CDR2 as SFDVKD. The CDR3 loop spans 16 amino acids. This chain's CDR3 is CATSDFGGLPQETQYF. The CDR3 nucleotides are TGTGCCACCAGTGATTTTGGGGGATTACCCCAAGAGACCCAGTACTTC.

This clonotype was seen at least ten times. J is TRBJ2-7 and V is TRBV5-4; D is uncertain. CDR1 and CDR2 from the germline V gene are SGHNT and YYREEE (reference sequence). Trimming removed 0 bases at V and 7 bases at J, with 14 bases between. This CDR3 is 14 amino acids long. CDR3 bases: TGTGCCAGCAGCTTGGAAGGGTTCGTAGGAGAGCAGTACTTC. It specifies CASSLEGFVGEQYF.

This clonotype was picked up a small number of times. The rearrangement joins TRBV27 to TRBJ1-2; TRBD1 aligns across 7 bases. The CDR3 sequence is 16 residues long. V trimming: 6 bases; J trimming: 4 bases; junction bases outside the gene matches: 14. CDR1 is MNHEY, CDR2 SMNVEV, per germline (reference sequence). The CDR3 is CASRGLGQLKVYGYTF. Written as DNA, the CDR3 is TGTGCCAGCAGGGGTCTGGGACAGCTAAAGGTCTATGGCTACACCTTC.

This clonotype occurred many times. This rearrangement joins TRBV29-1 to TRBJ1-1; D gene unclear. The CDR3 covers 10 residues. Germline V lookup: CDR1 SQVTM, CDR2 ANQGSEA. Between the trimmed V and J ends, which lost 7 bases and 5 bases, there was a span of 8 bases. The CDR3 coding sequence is TGCAGCGGAGTGGGGACTGAAGCTTTCTTT. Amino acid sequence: CSGVGTEAFF. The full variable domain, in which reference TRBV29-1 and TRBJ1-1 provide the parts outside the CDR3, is SAVISQKPSRDICQRGTSLTIQCQVDSQVTMMFWYRQQPGQSLTLIATANQGSEATYESGFVIDKFPISRPNLTFSTLTVSNMSPEDSSIYLCSGVGTEAFFGQGTRLTVV.

In DNA, the CDR3 is TGTGCCAGCAGCTTACCACAGGGGGTCGAGGGGAACACCATATATTTT. Its protein is CASSLPQGVEGNTIYF. The chain links TRBV7-9 to TRBJ1-3; TRBD1 aligns across 8 bases. The CDR3 contains 16 residues. The V and J ends lost 2 bases and 7 bases, in that order; junction bases with no gene match: 10. The germline gives CDR1 SEHNR, CDR2 FQNEAQ (reference sequence).

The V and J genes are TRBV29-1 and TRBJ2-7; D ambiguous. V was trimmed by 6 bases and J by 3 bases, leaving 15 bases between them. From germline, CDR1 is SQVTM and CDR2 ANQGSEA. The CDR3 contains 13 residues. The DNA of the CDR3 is TGCAGCGTAGAGGCAGGTAACATCTACGAGCAGTACTTC. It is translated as CSVEAGNIYEQYF.

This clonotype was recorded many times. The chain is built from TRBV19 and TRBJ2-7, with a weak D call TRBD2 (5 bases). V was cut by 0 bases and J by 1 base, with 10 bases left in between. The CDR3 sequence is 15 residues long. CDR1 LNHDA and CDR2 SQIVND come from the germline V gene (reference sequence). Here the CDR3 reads CASSIDAGISYEQYF. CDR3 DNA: TGTGCCAGTAGTATAGACGCCGGGATTTCCTACGAGCAGTACTTC.

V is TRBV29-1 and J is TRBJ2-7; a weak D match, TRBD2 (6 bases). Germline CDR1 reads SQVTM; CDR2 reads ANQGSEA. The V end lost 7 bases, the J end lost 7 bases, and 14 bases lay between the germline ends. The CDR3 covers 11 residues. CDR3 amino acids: CSAGTWGEQYF. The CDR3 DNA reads TGCAGCGCTGGGACTTGGGGGGAGCAGTACTTC.